The 9 T cell receptor beta chains listed next were all sequenced from one sample in a study of shared clonotypes between healthy human individuals (dated by TCRdb to about 2020). The library was built by means of the immunoSEQ multiplex PCR assay. In its TCRdb copy, this immuneACCESS table keeps in-frame sequences only and misses some clones. Where compared with another copy, unresolved V genes explain less than half of these, and the others have no known cause. This sample lists fewer than 800,000 clones; 90% to 95% were detected once. The ten largest clonotypes hold about a quarter of the sample. CD8 naive samples consisted of CD45RO-negative cells that were positively selected for CCR7, yielding a CD45RA+CCR7+ population without TemRA cells. Sequencing input: naive CD8+ T cells sorted from blood. Read against the paper, the sample's cell subset or site label means: CD45RA+CCR7+. The receptors derive from a man under 40 in good health.

The chain has TRBV28 and TRBJ2-7; 9 nucleotides line up with TRBD2. There are 17 residues in the CDR3. V shed 2 bases, J shed 9 bases, and the junction held 17 bases outside the gene matches. The germline V gene encodes CDR1 MDHEN and CDR2 SYDVKM. The CDR3 loop is CASSLVAGGGVESVQYF. As DNA, the CDR3 is TGTGCCAGCAGTTTAGTTGCGGGAGGGGGGGTTGAAAGTGTGCAGTACTTC. Looking up the rest from reference TRBV28 and TRBJ2-7 gives the full variable domain: DVKVTQSSRYLVKRTGEKVFLECVQDMDHENMFWYRQDPGLGLRLIYFSYDVKMKEKGDIPEGYSVSREKKERFSLILESASTNQTSMYLCASSLVAGGGVESVQYFGPGTRLTVT.

This chain joins TRBV7-3 and TRBJ1-1, with TRBD1 as a possible D gene (5 bases). The CDR3 runs 13 residues. The germline CDR1 and CDR2 sequences are SGHTA and FQGTGA. V lost 2 bases, J lost 5 bases, and 9 bases lay in between. The CDR3 region has the DNA TGTGCCAGCAGCTTAGGGGCCAGGACTGAAGCTTTCTTT. Amino acids: CASSLGARTEAFF.

For the CDR3, the DNA is TGCGCCAGCAGCTTGAACCCGGGAACCGTCTACGAGCAGTACTTC. It encodes CASSLNPGTVYEQYF. This sequence joins TRBV5-1 and TRBJ2-7, with D perhaps matching TRBD2 (5 bases). Trimming stripped 1 base from V and 3 bases from J, with 14 bases between. CDR1 is SGHRS, CDR2 YFSETQ, per germline. CDR3 length: 15 amino acids. Filled out from reference TRBV5-1 and TRBJ2-7, the complete variable domain reads KAGVTQTPRYLIKTRGQQVTLSCSPISGHRSVSWYQQTPGQGLQFLFEYFSETQRNKGNFPGRFSGRQFSNSRSEMNVSTLELGDSALYLCASSLNPGTVYEQYFGPGTRLTVT.

The chain recombines TRBV4-1 with TRBJ1-1; possibly TRBD1 for D (6 bases). CDR1 and CDR2 from the germline V gene are MGHRA and YSYEKL. Trimming shortened V by 0 bases and J by 1 base, and 9 bases separated the two germline ends. This CDR3 has 15 residues. The CDR3 protein is CASSQDAGANTEAFF. The CDR3 DNA reads as TGCGCCAGCAGCCAAGATGCAGGGGCGAACACTGAAGCTTTCTTT.

V usage is TRBV11-2 and J usage is TRBJ2-3; no reliable D call. Trimming removed 2 bases from V and 2 bases from J, with 11 bases in between. CDR1 SGHAT and CDR2 FQNNGV come from the germline V gene. This CDR3 contains 15 residues. CDR3 bases: TGTGCCAGCAGCTTAAACTACAGACACACAGATACGCAGTATTTT. Translation: CASSLNYRHTDTQYF.

V gene TRBV27 combines with J gene TRBJ1-1; 8 bases line up with TRBD1. The CDR3 totals 15 residues. Germline loops: CDR1 MNHEY, CDR2 SMNVEV (reference sequence). V was pared by 3 bases and J by 7 bases, with 10 bases of the junction left unmatched. The DNA for the CDR3 is TGTGCCAGCAGTTTGGGGTCAGGGGGCAAAAGTGAAGCTTTCTTT. This gives the protein CASSLGSGGKSEAFF.

The rearrangement joins TRBV7-2 to TRBJ2-1, with D possibly matching TRBD1 (6 bases). Trimming stripped 5 bases from V and 7 bases from J, with 21 bases between. This CDR3 spans 16 amino acids. Germline CDR1 and CDR2: SGHTA and FQGNSA. The CDR3 here is CASSPRRGGVTNEQFF. The DNA for the CDR3 is TGTGCCAGCAGCCCTCGCAGGGGCGGAGTGACGAATGAGCAGTTCTTC. Variable domain in full (rest from reference TRBV7-2 and TRBJ2-1): GAGVSQSPSNKVTEKGKDVELRCDPISGHTALYWYRQSLGQGLEFLIYFQGNSAPDKSGLPSDRFSAERTGGSVSTLTIQRTQQEDSAVYLCASSPRRGGVTNEQFFGPGTRLTVL.

This clone was counted once. CDR3 nucleotides: TGTGCCATCAGTGAGTCACGAGGGAGTCGGCGCGAGCAGTACTTC. It codes for CAISESRGSRREQYF. The chain uses TRBV10-3 and TRBJ2-7, with TRBD2 as a possible D gene (5 bases). This CDR3 is built from 15 residues. CDR1 ENHRY and CDR2 SYGVKD come from the germline V gene. With 0 bases removed from V and 6 bases from J, the gap between germline ends came to 15 bases.

This clone appeared once. This chain links TRBV4-3 with TRBJ2-7, with TRBD1 identical over 9 bases. CDR1 LGHNA and CDR2 YSLEER come from the germline V gene. The ends lost 0 bases at V and 2 bases at J; junction bases unmatched: 5. This CDR3 has 16 amino acids. CDR3 amino acids: CASSQERGQGAYEQYF. Here the CDR3 DNA reads TGCGCCAGCAGCCAAGAGAGGGGACAGGGAGCCTACGAGCAGTACTTC.